This TCR beta chain was sequenced for a study of T cells in Graves' hyperthyroidism and ophthalmopathy. The study's findings and limits: It was a median about seven months before onset that the model predicted ophthalmopathy.

This clonotype was picked up a small number of times. The antigen is not known. Germline CDR1 KGHDR, CDR2 SFDVKD. The CDR3 covers 15 residues. Trimming removed 3 bases from V and 5 bases from J, with 14 bases in between. It was RNA transcripts that yielded the amplified TCR beta CDR3 regions. Primed by the HTBI set, a first-round RT-PCR was run on the TCR CDR3. TCRdb reprocessed the multiplex PCR reads via MiXCR and lists one record per CDR3 protein. The table includes hundreds of thousands of distinct CDR3 sequences, about a third detected once. This sequence originates from a woman aged 40-49 years with Graves' hyperthyroidism. Input material: blood. The chain joins TRBV24-1 to TRBJ2-3, with D uncertain. This CDR3 is CATSDALGYQDTQYF. The CDR3 DNA reads TGTGCCACCAGTGATGCCTTAGGGTATCAAGATACGCAGTATTTT.